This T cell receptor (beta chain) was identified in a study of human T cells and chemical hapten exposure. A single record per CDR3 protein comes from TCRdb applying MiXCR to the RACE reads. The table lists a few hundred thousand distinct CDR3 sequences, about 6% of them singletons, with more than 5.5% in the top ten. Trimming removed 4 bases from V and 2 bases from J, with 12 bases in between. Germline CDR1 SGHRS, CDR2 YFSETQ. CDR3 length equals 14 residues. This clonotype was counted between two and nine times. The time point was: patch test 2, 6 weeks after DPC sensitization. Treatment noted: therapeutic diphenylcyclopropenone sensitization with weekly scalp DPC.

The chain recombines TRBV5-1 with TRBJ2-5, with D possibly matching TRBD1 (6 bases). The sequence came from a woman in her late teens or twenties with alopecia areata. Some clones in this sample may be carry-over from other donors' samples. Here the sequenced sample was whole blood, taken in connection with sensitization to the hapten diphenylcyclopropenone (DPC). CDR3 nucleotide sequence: TGCGCCAGCAGCGCGGCCGGGACACAAGAGACCCAGTACTTC. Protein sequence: CASSAAGTQETQYF.